The clone carrying this T cell receptor (beta chain) was found a few times. The antigen is undetermined. The data stem from a study of beta chain features in type 1 diabetes. CDR3 size: 15 residues. Germline trimming cut 4 bases from V and 2 bases from J; bases unmatched to any gene: 4. Germline V gene lookup returns CDR1 MNHEY and CDR2 SVGAGI. The entirety of the isolated RNA underwent reverse transcription, so expressed TCRB transcripts were sequenced. The table came from immunoSEQ multiplex PCR; TCRdb's copy has only in-frame clones and leaves some out. The sample lists about 230,000 clones, 16% occurring once. Whole-study results and caveats: PCR, the amplification step, might favor shorter templates, equally in patients and controls. Within each of all four CD4+ subsets, Type 1 diabetes patients had TCRB CDR3s that were moderately but significantly shorter.

Sequenced: naive CD4+ T cells from blood. V and J are TRBV6-5 and TRBJ2-3; 9 bases line up with TRBD1. The sequence derives from a man under 40 with type 1 diabetes. The CDR3 is CASSSGQGLTDTQYF. Written as DNA, the CDR3 is TGTGCCAGCAGTTCGGGACAGGGTCTCACAGATACGCAGTATTTT.